This T cell receptor beta chain appears in the sequencing data of a study of T cell clonotyping in hematopoietic cell transplantation. Only in-frame clones appear in the TCRdb table, and some are missing; sequencing was by immunoSEQ multiplex PCR. The repertoire includes approximately 20,000 clones, 65% to 85% of them detected once, and approximately 14% sits in the top ten. CDR3 length: 12 residues. The V gene's germline CDR1 is MGHDK and CDR2 SYGVNS. The V and J ends lost 6 bases and 5 bases respectively, with 7 bases between them. Sample: peripheral blood mononuclear cells. The chain joins TRBV25-1 to TRBJ2-2, with TRBD1 as a possible D gene (5 bases). This TCR was recovered from a man aged 55 to 70 in good health. Some clones in this sample may be carry-over from other donors' samples. The CDR3 DNA reads TGTGCCAGCAGGAAGGGGACCGGGGAGCTGTTTTTT. Residues: CASRKGTGELFF.